The 11 T cell receptor beta chains presented below share a single source sample, sequenced in a study of T cell responses to AZD1222 COVID-19 vaccine (dated by TCRdb to the early 2020s). The sample's time point label, in plain terms: baseline before first vaccination. Library preparation was by the immunoSEQ multiplex PCR assay. Sourced from immuneACCESS, this table was stored by TCRdb with only in-frame sequences that have V and J called. A share of the clones is absent; for the studies checked, an unresolved V gene accounts for under half, and the remainder has no known explanation. For this sample there are around 100,000 clones; more than 90% appear just once. About 2.2% of the sample lies in the top ten. Sequencing was performed on peripheral blood, taken on day 0 of AZD1222 vaccination. Receptors were obtained from an adult in good health.

The chain employs TRBV20-1 and TRBJ1-1, with no clear D. V was trimmed by 0 bases and J by 5 bases, leaving 4 bases between them. The germline gives CDR1 DFQATT, CDR2 SNEGSKA (reference sequence). The CDR3 contains 11 residues. The chain's CDR3 is CSARDYTEAFF. CDR3 bases: TGCAGTGCTAGAGATTATACTGAAGCTTTCTTT.

V gene TRBV6-5 combines with J gene TRBJ1-5, with 8 bases aligning to TRBD1. Germline V lookup: CDR1 MNHEY, CDR2 SVGAGI. CDR3 size: 16 residues. V lost 2 bases, J lost 3 bases, and 6 bases stayed unmatched. The CDR3 DNA reads as TGTGCCAGCAGTTACGTAGGACAGGGTCTCAATCAGCCCCAGCATTTT. Its protein product is CASSYVGQGLNQPQHF.

This chain links TRBV12-5 with TRBJ2-5, with D possibly being TRBD1 (6 bases). Germline values: CDR1 LGHNT, CDR2 FRNRAP. The CDR3 extends over 15 amino acids. V was cut by 5 bases and J by 7 bases, with 20 bases left in between. In nucleotides, the CDR3 is TGTGCTAGTGGTCCGGGGACACTCGTACAGGGGACCCAGTACTTC. Its protein product is CASGPGTLVQGTQYF.

The V call is TRBV29-1, the J call TRBJ2-7; 9 nucleotides align to TRBD1. The CDR3 loop spans 15 amino acids. In germline, CDR1 is SQVTM, CDR2 ANQGSEA. V lost 0 bases, J lost 6 bases, and 9 bases stayed unmatched. CDR3 loop: CSVEERGDRAGEQYF. CDR3 nucleotide sequence: TGCAGCGTTGAAGAAAGGGGGGACAGGGCGGGCGAGCAGTACTTC.

This CDR3 is CASSVRWQGYNEQFF. CDR3 DNA sequence: TGTGCCAGCAGCGTCCGGTGGCAGGGTTACAATGAGCAGTTCTTC. This sequence joins TRBV13 and TRBJ2-1; tentative D call: TRBD1 (5 bases). Germline V gene sequence: CDR1 PRHDT, CDR2 FYEKMQ (reference sequence). Trimming pared 5 bases from V and 4 bases from J, leaving 15 bases between. This CDR3 region has 15 residues.

A word on this clone: Its ends do not fully match the called genes, so a read error is possible. The V call is TRBV28, the J call TRBJ2-7; 7 nucleotides line up with TRBD1. The CDR3 is 15 amino acids. CDR1 and CDR2 (germline): MDHEN, SYDVKM. In DNA form, the CDR3 reads TGTGTCAGCAGTTTACCGACAGGGTCGCCCTACGAGCAGTACTTC. Protein product: CVSSLPTGSPYEQYF.

The chain recombines TRBV7-3 with TRBJ1-1; D not resolved. Germline CDR1 SGHTA, CDR2 FQGTGA. V dropped 0 bases and J dropped 1 base, with 3 bases sitting between them. This CDR3 is 13 amino acids long. The CDR3 protein is CASSLTQNTEAFF. The CDR3 nucleotides are TGTGCCAGCAGCTTAACTCAGAACACTGAAGCTTTCTTT.

This clone was observed once. The rearrangement links TRBV19 to TRBJ2-1, with 7 nucleotides matching TRBD2. The CDR3 runs 15 residues. Trimming cost V 9 bases and J 7 bases; bases outside gene matches: 15. CDR1 and CDR2 from the germline V gene are LNHDA and SQIVND (reference sequence). The CDR3 DNA is TGTGCCAGGAAAGGGCGGGAGATGGGAGAGAATGAGCAGTTCTTC. It is translated as CARKGREMGENEQFF.

The chain joins TRBV5-1 to TRBJ2-3; 7 bases line up with TRBD1. J gave up 3 bases and V 2 bases, and 12 bases lay outside the gene matches. Germline lookup yields CDR1 SGHRS and CDR2 YFSETQ. The CDR3 has 17 residues. The CDR3 loop reads CASSFGIGQVLTDTQYF. As DNA, the CDR3 is TGCGCCAGCAGCTTTGGCATTGGACAGGTACTTACAGATACGCAGTATTTT.

This rearrangement joins TRBV7-9 to TRBJ2-2; D possibly corresponds to TRBD2 (6 bases). CDR3 length equals 14 residues. Trimming left V 7 bases short and J 2 bases short, with 11 bases between. The germline gives CDR1 SEHNR, CDR2 FQNEAQ (reference sequence). The CDR3 reads CASTRERNTGELFF. The DNA of the CDR3 is TGTGCCAGCACCCGGGAGAGAAACACCGGGGAGCTGTTTTTT. The complete variable domain, with remaining parts taken from reference TRBV7-9 and TRBJ2-2, reads DTGVSQNPRHKITKRGQNVTFRCDPISEHNRLYWYRQTLGQGPEFLTYFQNEAQLEKSRLLSDRFSAERPKGSFSTLEIQRTEQGDSAMYLCASTRERNTGELFFGEGSRLTVL.

V and J are TRBV7-9 and TRBJ2-7; 11 bases line up with TRBD1. Germline CDR1 and CDR2: SEHNR and FQNEAQ (reference sequence). The CDR3 loop spans 14 amino acids. Trimming removed 4 bases from V and 7 bases from J; junction bases left unmatched: 6. CDR3 residues: CASSSGTGGVEQYF. CDR3 sequence (DNA): TGTGCCAGCAGCTCCGGGACAGGGGGTGTAGAGCAGTACTTC.